This T cell receptor (beta chain) appears in the sequencing data of a study of cytomegalovirus exposure and HLA in healthy donors. CDR3 size: 14 residues. Losses at the gene ends were 5 bases for V and 5 bases for J; bases not matched to a gene: 7. Germline V gene lookup returns CDR1 MNHNS and CDR2 SASEGT. General observations from the study: Several V segments, TRBV6-2 and TRBV6-3 among them, could not be told apart and were dropped.

The PCR made use of 60 Vbeta and 13 Jbeta primers. Profiling relied on immunoSEQ multiplex PCR, and the TCRdb table lists in-frame clones only, not all of them. The sample carries about 150,000 clones, around 80% recorded once. As concerns this clone: The antigen is unknown.

V gene TRBV6-1 combines with J gene TRBJ2-5; 8 nucleotides agree with TRBD1. This receptor was taken from a woman in her forties in good health and CMV-seronegative. Sequenced input: PBMCs. CDR3 DNA sequence: TGTGCCAGCAGTCCAGGGGGCGCCTGGGAGACCCAGTACTTC. Protein: CASSPGGAWETQYF.